Listed below are T cell receptor beta chains from one sample, sequenced in a study of blood T cell repertoires in COVID-19. The repertoire was sequenced with immunoSEQ multiplex PCR; TCRdb's copy has only in-frame clones and lacks some. The sample holds approximately 38,000 clones, approximately 86% seen once. Sequenced sample: peripheral blood. These receptors were taken from a woman aged 70-85 years with active COVID-19. Each CDR3 is given without its conserved first and last residue. Clone sizes are given selectively: once, few, many, or a class where the clone is expanded.

.	TRBV19	TRBJ2-5	ASSMRRDSQETQY
.	TRBV6-5	TRBJ2-3	ASSTSGDTQY
.	TRBV10-3	TRBJ2-7	AISGGVGSYEQY
few	TRBV29-1	TRBJ2-1	SVRTGEGGGYNEQF
.	TRBV30	TRBJ2-5	AWSVPWGVETQY
.	TRBV18	TRBJ2-1	ASSPPDGNNEQF
.	TRBV5-4	TRBJ2-5	ASSLARLRGQRTETQY
.	TRBV7-9	TRBJ2-5	ASSLPPTSRDRWKETQY
.	TRBV4-1	TRBJ2-7	ASSQDVLLAGYEQY
once	TRBV11-2	TRBJ2-2	ASSVLTGKNTGELF
.	TRBV11-3	TRBJ2-5	ASSLVLGGGPETQY
.	TRBV10-3	TRBJ1-1	AISPHRDRNTEAF
.	TRBV5-1	TRBJ2-3	ASSASGVTDTQY
.	TRBV6-5	TRBJ1-2	ASSDRGRPKGYT
.	TRBV24-1	TRBJ2-5	ATSDLSVPETQY
.	TRBV30	TRBJ2-7	AWSGGGEQY
once	TRBV29-1	TRBJ2-7	SVTGQVGEQY
.	TRBV28	TRBJ1-2	ASRVDRNYGYT
.	TRBV9	TRBJ1-1	ASTRSGGVDTEAF